This TCR beta chain was sequenced in a study of post-analysis software for immune sequencing data (dated by TCRdb to the mid-2010s). With respect to the entire study: Recorded disease courses included relapsing-remitting, secondary progressive and progressive-relapsing multiple sclerosis, with some patients lacking subtype annotation. The patient repertoires were compared against about 10 previously published healthy control repertoires obtained from donors aged roughly 6 to 25 years. A subset of samples was prepared in parallel using single-end sample barcoding, then pooled and co-amplified after Illumina adapter ligation. Broad study findings and their caveats: Compared with controls, multiple sclerosis patients had significantly lower normalized Chao1 diversity, a finding suggesting substantial peripheral T-cell clonal expansion. The multiple sclerosis patient group was slightly younger than the control group. Patients showed significantly higher frequencies than controls for roughly 5 TRBV segments, among them TRBV5-6, TRBV5-1 and TRBV20-1. Direct clustering with F measure showed strong co-clustering of samples prepared in the same batch, prompting a batch-effect correction.

To note about this clonotype: Its specific antigen is unknown. Nothing much larger sits one base from this clone, and base qualities are not available.

V and J are truncated by 5 bases and 0 bases respectively, leaving an intervening sequence of 14 bases. As encoded in the germline V gene, CDR1 is SGHTA while CDR2 is FQGNSA. Inclusive of the bounding cysteine and phenylalanine, the CDR3 is 16 residues long. CDR3 DNA only is kept here, 48 bases in frame from base 1. Library preparation employed PCR. The data were produced on an Illumina HiSeq 2500. Unique molecular identifiers were incorporated into TCR beta cDNA libraries to reduce PCR and sequencing biases. Every 1 to 10 million input T cells yielded approximately 500,000 cDNA molecules, meaning each molecule approximated one T cell. The same protocol used for the earlier healthy control dataset was applied to prepare and sequence the patient libraries. Samples belonging to the same batch were prepared together, multiplexed and sequenced on a shared HiSeq lane. The study's processing was this. MIGEC was used to process the raw barcoded reads, and molecular identifier groups with only a single read were discarded before consensus assembly and CDR3 extraction. VDJtools was used for post-analysis of the clonotype tables, with diversity normalized by down-sampling every dataset to the smallest sample size. In repertoire overlap clustering, CDR3 amino acid sequences, but not nucleotide sequences, were matched to correct batch-related cross-sample contamination. In-frame beta chains were kept once TCRdb had trimmed the public reads at Q25 with fastp and called clones with MiXCR. Records with the same CDR3 protein are collapsed into one entry carrying the most frequent genes and DNA. Clone size and V and J calls follow TCRdb, not the original study. In all, the sample holds about 770,000 distinct CDR3 sequences, and about half of those were seen once. The ten largest make up approximately 4.4% of the sample.

TCR beta repertoires were profiled from peripheral blood of approximately 13 young patients with multiple sclerosis to demonstrate the VDJtools post-analysis software. The multiple sclerosis patients were children and adolescents between about 6 and 16 years of age. This receptor was obtained from a girl aged 5-17 years with multiple sclerosis. Recombination connected TRBV7-2 to TRBJ2-1; the D gene cannot be resolved reliably. The sample taken for sequencing was blood. CDR3 protein: CASSRAGPNSYNEQFF. The DNA reads as follows: TGTGCCAGCAGCCGGGCCGGGCCTAACTCCTACAATGAGCAGTTCTTC.